This T cell receptor (beta chain) was sequenced during a study of blood T cell repertoires in COVID-19 (dated by TCRdb to the early 2020s). Describing the broader study: Samples covering the acute and convalescent phases of COVID-19 were provided by collaborators in the United States, Italy and Spain. The prospective study material was composed of cDNA or gDNA derived from T cells, B-cell-depleted T cells, or PBMCs. Where available, HLA class I and class II types were taken from metadata supplied by the sample provider and were not determined by assay-based typing. The repertoires were released in a freely available public database meant as a resource for research on the immune response to SARS-CoV-2. Subjects who had been exposed to COVID-19, were actively infected with it, or had recovered from it provided the deeply sampled blood TCRbeta repertoires that made up the dataset. The sample metadata nearly always contained a de-identified subject ID, COVID-19 status, age in years and sex. The samples were drawn from the first 160 participants of the ongoing ImmuneRACE study and from 1,254 subjects provided by 6 global collaborators. Overall study results and their limits: The quantity of clinical and demographic metadata differed by source and by participant and was supplied without curation.

Concerning this clone itself: The clone's antigen remains unknown. No base-level quality is on record; no much larger clone is a single base apart.

The CDR1 and CDR2 encoded by the germline V gene are LGHNA and YSLEER. The CDR3 holds 19 amino acids from the cysteine to the phenylalanine. The kept DNA is CDR3 alone, 57 bases in frame from the first base. Trimming takes 0 bases off V and 4 bases off J; junction bases not matched to a gene: 15. The immunoSEQ Assay, a bias-controlled multiplex PCR, was used to amplify TCRbeta CDR3 regions from genomic DNA. On the study's bioinformatics: The number of nucleated cells in each sample was estimated by amplification of reference gene primers within the assay. Sequence reads were collapsed and filtered to measure the absolute abundance of every unique TCRbeta CDR3 rearrangement. For each sample, productive Simpson clonality was calculated by taking the square root of Simpson's diversity index across productive rearrangements. TCRdb limited this immuneACCESS table to in-frame rearrangements with V and J called. A share of clones is missing; checked studies link under half to unresolved V genes, and the rest is unexplained. The DNA gave D and trimming, while V, J and clone size come from that table. The sample table records about 23,000 clones; about nine tenths of these occur just once. Less than 20% of the sample is in the top ten clones.

The collaborating institutions used their own protocols to collect whole blood in K2EDTA tubes. For TCRbeta analysis, collaborator samples were shipped as frozen whole blood, as isolated PBMCs, or as DNA extracted from either sample type. The origin of this receptor is a woman of 80 years or more with acute or convalescent COVID-19. The chain uses TRBV4-3 and TRBJ2-4, with 7 junctional bases fitting TRBD2. Sequenced sample: peripheral blood. The CDR3 loop reads CASSQDLVSGSRTKNIQYF. The base sequence is TGCGCCAGCAGCCAAGATCTGGTTAGCGGGTCTCGGACTAAAAACATTCAGTACTTC.